A single sample is the source of the 32 T cell receptor beta chains below, sequenced in a study of blood T cell repertoires in COVID-19. The table came from immunoSEQ multiplex PCR; TCRdb's copy has only in-frame clones and leaves some out. The table has some 150,000 clones, roughly 85% seen once. Input material: PBMCs or T cells enriched from blood (not recorded which). These receptor sequences come from a man aged 45-65 years who had recovered from COVID-19.

The chain is built from TRBV4-3 and TRBJ2-2; the match to TRBD2 covers 12 bases. The germline V gene encodes CDR1 LGHNA and CDR2 YSLEER. The ends lost 2 bases at V and 1 base at J; junction bases unmatched: 2. This CDR3 comprises 17 residues. This CDR3 reads CASSQTSGGWNTGELFF. CDR3 bases: TGCGCCAGCAGCCAAACTAGCGGGGGGTGGAACACCGGGGAGCTGTTTTTT.

The genes are TRBV28 and TRBJ2-1; 9 positions agree with TRBD1. Germline CDR1 is MDHEN and CDR2 is SYDVKM. The CDR3 runs 16 residues. V trimming: 8 bases; J trimming: 1 base; junction bases outside the gene matches: 9. CDR3 protein: CASYRDRVISYNEQFF. The CDR3 DNA reads TGTGCCAGCTACCGGGACAGGGTGATATCCTACAATGAGCAGTTCTTC.

V usage is TRBV5-1 and J usage is TRBJ2-5; 7 nucleotides line up with TRBD2. The CDR3 totals 16 residues. Trimming took 6 bases from V and 1 from J; bases not matched to a gene: 12. Germline V gene sequence: CDR1 SGHRS, CDR2 YFSETQ. The CDR3 here is CASIRSGGGPQETQYF. The CDR3 nucleotides are TGCGCCAGCATCAGGTCTGGCGGGGGACCCCAAGAGACCCAGTACTTC.

The chain uses TRBV15 and TRBJ1-2; no clear D. Between the trimmed V and J ends, which lost 1 base and 2 bases, there was a span of 8 bases. Germline CDR1 and CDR2: LNHNV and YYDKDF (reference sequence). The CDR3 is 14 residues long. The CDR3 sequence: CATSRVPENYGYTF. CDR3 in DNA: TGTGCCACCAGCAGAGTTCCGGAGAACTATGGCTACACCTTC.

This clone was detected a few times. CDR3 loop: CASSFGTGPTDTQYF. CDR3 in DNA: TGTGCCAGCAGCTTCGGGACAGGGCCAACAGATACGCAGTATTTT. The chain joins TRBV7-3 to TRBJ2-3, with TRBD1 matching over 9 bases. Germline lookup yields CDR1 SGHTA and CDR2 FQGTGA. The CDR3 contains 15 residues. The trim removed 3 bases at V and 3 bases at J, leaving 4 bases unmatched. The entire variable domain, with the rest obtained from reference TRBV7-3 and TRBJ2-3, is as follows: GAGVSQTPSNKVTEKGKYVELRCDPISGHTALYWYRQSLGQGPEFLIYFQGTGAADDSGLPNDRFFAVRPEGSVSTLKIQRTERGDSAVYLCASSFGTGPTDTQYFGPGTRLTVL.

The chain is built from TRBV28 and TRBJ1-1; TRBD1 is a possible D gene (6 bases). The CDR3 spans 14 residues. V was cut by 4 bases and J by 0 bases, with 9 bases left in between. Germline CDR1 and CDR2: MDHEN and SYDVKM. The CDR3 protein is CASSSGHLNTEAFF. The CDR3 nucleotides read TGTGCCAGCAGTTCGGGACACCTGAACACTGAAGCTTTCTTT.

The V gene is TRBV7-9, the J gene TRBJ1-1, with a tentative D call TRBD1 (5 bases). This CDR3 is built from 12 residues. Germline-derived CDR1 and CDR2 are SEHNR and FQNEAQ (reference sequence). The V end was cut by 9 bases, the J end by 3 bases, with 11 bases between. The CDR3 coding sequence is TGTGCCAGAAGTGGAGGGGACACTGAAGCTTTCTTT. It is translated as CARSGGDTEAFF. The full variable domain, rest sourced from reference TRBV7-9 and TRBJ1-1, is DTGVSQNPRHKITKRGQNVTFRCDPISEHNRLYWYRQTLGQGPEFLTYFQNEAQLEKSRLLSDRFSAERPKGSFSTLEIQRTEQGDSAMYLCARSGGDTEAFFGQGTRLTVV.

The V call is TRBV6-2 or TRBV6-3, the J call TRBJ1-2, with 9 nucleotides matching TRBD1. Losses at the gene ends were 2 bases for V and 4 bases for J; bases not matched to a gene: 5. Germline V gene data show CDR1 as MNHEY and CDR2 as SVGEGT. There are 15 residues in the CDR3. DNA of the CDR3: TGTGCCAGCAGTTACACGGACAGGGGTTCCTATGGCTACACCTTC. As protein: CASSYTDRGSYGYTF.

This rearrangement joins TRBV5-4 to TRBJ1-1, with 7 bases aligning to TRBD1. The ends lost 4 bases at V and 3 bases at J; junction bases unmatched: 15. The germline gives CDR1 SGHNT, CDR2 YYREEE (reference sequence). This CDR3 comprises 17 residues. The CDR3 DNA reads TGTGCCAGCAGCCCAGGACACCAGAGGACAGGACACACTGAAGCTTTCTTT. Residues: CASSPGHQRTGHTEAFF.

This sequence joins TRBV4-2 and TRBJ1-5; D not certain. The CDR3 contains 15 residues. The germline gives CDR1 LGHNA, CDR2 YNFKEQ. The V end lost 0 bases, the J end lost 1 base, and 7 bases lay between the germline ends. CDR3: CASSQDSESNQPQHF. The CDR3 coding sequence is TGTGCCAGCAGCCAAGATTCGGAGAGCAATCAGCCCCAGCATTTT.

The gene calls are TRBV7-6 and TRBJ2-5, with unresolved D. CDR3 length equals 13 residues. The V and J ends lost 5 bases and 7 bases respectively, with 14 bases between them. Germline-derived CDR1 and CDR2 are SGHVS and FNYEAQ. This CDR3 is CASSPTLFGTQYF. CDR3 DNA sequence: TGTGCCAGCAGCCCTACCTTGTTTGGGACCCAGTACTTC.

Only a few counts were recorded for this clone. The chain joins TRBV3-1 (or the pseudogene TRBV3-2) to TRBJ2-1; D is perhaps TRBD1 (6 bases). This CDR3 region has 13 residues. V was clipped by 1 base and J by 9 bases, with 10 bases between them. Germline V gene data show CDR1 as LGHDT and CDR2 as YNNKEL (reference sequence). The CDR3 protein is CASSQGTGSEQFF. The CDR3 bases are TGTGCCAGCAGCCAAGGAACAGGGAGTGAGCAGTTCTTC.

The V and J genes are TRBV29-1 and TRBJ1-1; D possibly corresponds to TRBD1 (6 bases). There are 12 residues in the CDR3. V lost 2 bases and J 4 bases, leaving 8 bases between the germline ends. In germline, CDR1 is SQVTM, CDR2 ANQGSEA. The CDR3 is CSVERGGTEAFF. The CDR3 coding sequence is TGCAGCGTTGAACGAGGGGGCACTGAAGCTTTCTTT.

The CDR3 sequence is CASSDRKAGGYTF. The CDR3 bases are TGTGCCAGCAGCGACCGCAAGGCGGGTGGCTACACCTTC. This chain connects TRBV6-5 to TRBJ1-2; D is unclear. This CDR3 has 13 residues. The V end lost 6 bases, the J end lost 7 bases, and 15 bases lay between the germline ends. Germline V gene sequence: CDR1 MNHEY, CDR2 SVGAGI.

The chain carries TRBV5-1 and TRBJ1-3; maybe TRBD1 (5 bases). V was trimmed by 4 bases and J by 0 bases, leaving 17 bases between them. The CDR3 covers 17 residues. Per germline, CDR1 SGHRS and CDR2 YFSETQ. The chain's CDR3 is CASSPAGVEGSGNTIYF. The CDR3 nucleotides read TGCGCCAGCAGCCCCGCGGGGGTTGAAGGCTCTGGAAACACCATATATTTT. Using reference TRBV5-1 and TRBJ1-3 for the parts outside the CDR3, the full variable domain is KAGVTQTPRYLIKTRGQQVTLSCSPISGHRSVSWYQQTPGQGLQFLFEYFSETQRNKGNFPGRFSGRQFSNSRSEMNVSTLELGDSALYLCASSPAGVEGSGNTIYFGEGSWLTVV.

The chain employs TRBV7-9 and TRBJ1-3, with D tentatively TRBD1 (5 bases). This CDR3 contains 16 residues. V lost 0 bases and J 0 bases, leaving 9 bases between the germline ends. Germline CDR1 reads SEHNR; CDR2 reads FQNEAQ (reference sequence). This CDR3 reads CASSLARGLSGNTIYF. CDR3 sequence (DNA): TGTGCCAGCAGCTTAGCCCGGGGACTCTCTGGAAACACCATATATTTT. The entire variable domain, with the rest obtained from reference TRBV7-9 and TRBJ1-3, is as follows: DTGVSQNPRHKITKRGQNVTFRCDPISEHNRLYWYRQTLGQGPEFLTYFQNEAQLEKSRLLSDRFSAERPKGSFSTLEIQRTEQGDSAMYLCASSLARGLSGNTIYFGEGSWLTVV.

The table lists this clone with a count of one. The V gene is TRBV5-1, the J gene TRBJ2-7; D call uncertain. Trimming left V 6 bases short and J 0 bases short, with 10 bases between. The CDR3 extends over 13 amino acids. Germline V lookup: CDR1 SGHRS, CDR2 YFSETQ. In nucleotides, the CDR3 is TGCGCCAGCACCGACATGTCCTCCTACGAGCAGTACTTC. It encodes CASTDMSSYEQYF. Using reference TRBV5-1 and TRBJ2-7 for the parts outside the CDR3, the full variable domain is KAGVTQTPRYLIKTRGQQVTLSCSPISGHRSVSWYQQTPGQGLQFLFEYFSETQRNKGNFPGRFSGRQFSNSRSEMNVSTLELGDSALYLCASTDMSSYEQYFGPGTRLTVT.

The chain recombines TRBV30 with TRBJ1-2; possible D gene TRBD1, 6 bases. The V and J ends lost 4 bases and 2 bases respectively, with 14 bases between them. The germline V gene has CDR1 GTSNPN and CDR2 SVGIG (reference sequence). The CDR3 runs to 14 residues. The DNA for the CDR3 is TGTGCCTGGATGAGGCAGGGGATGAACTATGGCTACACCTTC. It codes for CAWMRQGMNYGYTF.

V and J are TRBV7-3 and TRBJ2-1; TRBD2 agrees at 7 bases. CDR1 and CDR2 (germline): SGHTA, FQGTGA. The CDR3 extends over 15 amino acids. Trimming took 2 bases from V and 2 from J; bases not matched to a gene: 3. The CDR3 loop reads CASSLLADTYNEQFF. In DNA form, the CDR3 reads TGTGCCAGCAGCTTACTAGCGGACACCTACAATGAGCAGTTCTTC.

The chain combines TRBV19 with TRBJ1-2, with D unresolved. The CDR3 contains 13 residues. From germline, CDR1 is LNHDA and CDR2 SQIVND (reference sequence). V lost 4 bases, J lost 3 bases, and 9 bases lay in between. This chain's CDR3 is CASSRASHYGYTF. CDR3 nucleotides: TGTGCCAGTAGTAGGGCCAGCCACTATGGCTACACCTTC.

The chain combines TRBV28 with TRBJ1-3; D gene ambiguous. The V end was cut by 5 bases, the J end by 16 bases, with 21 bases between. This CDR3 comprises 13 residues. Germline loops: CDR1 MDHEN, CDR2 SYDVKM. CDR3 sequence reads: CASSIAGRSPGYF. The CDR3 DNA follows: TGTGCCAGCAGTATTGCGGGGAGATCCCCTGGTTATTTT.

The rearrangement joins TRBV19 to TRBJ1-2; TRBD1 agrees at 12 bases. Germline V gives CDR1 LNHDA, CDR2 SQIVND (reference sequence). After removal of 7 bases from V and 7 bases from J, the junction contained 13 bases not matched to a gene. This CDR3 has 16 amino acids. The DNA of the CDR3 is TGTGCCAGTACTTTACCGGGACAGGGGGCTAATAGTGGCTACACCTTC. Protein: CASTLPGQGANSGYTF.

The chain carries TRBV28 and TRBJ2-1; 7 bases fit TRBD2. The CDR3 consists of 16 residues. Germline loops: CDR1 MDHEN, CDR2 SYDVKM. J gave up 1 base and V 8 bases, and 11 bases lay outside the gene matches. CDR3: CASLWGGAGSYNEQFF. The CDR3 DNA reads TGTGCCAGCCTGTGGGGGGGTGCGGGTTCCTACAATGAGCAGTTCTTC.

The chain recombines TRBV27 with TRBJ2-7, with D tentatively TRBD2 (5 bases). Germline V lookup: CDR1 MNHEY, CDR2 SMNVEV (reference sequence). The CDR3 is made up of 12 amino acids. V was clipped by 2 bases and J by 4 bases, with 6 bases between them. CDR3 sequence: CASSLREYEQYV. Written as DNA, the CDR3 is TGTGCCAGCAGTTTAAGGGAGTACGAGCAGTACGTC.

The chain employs TRBV4-3 and TRBJ1-5; 10 nucleotides match TRBD1. The CDR3 has 15 residues. Trimming took 0 bases from V and 6 from J; bases not matched to a gene: 2. Germline V gene lookup returns CDR1 LGHNA and CDR2 YSLEER. The chain's CDR3 is CASSQDGQGGQPQHF. CDR3 coding DNA: TGCGCCAGCAGCCAAGATGGACAGGGGGGTCAGCCCCAGCATTTT.

The V and J genes are TRBV6-5 and TRBJ1-1, with no clear D. The CDR3 extends over 14 amino acids. Germline V gives CDR1 MNHEY, CDR2 SVGAGI. V lost 5 bases and J 5 bases, leaving 15 bases between the germline ends. This CDR3 is CASSPLRGETEAFF. DNA for the CDR3: TGTGCCAGCAGTCCCCTTCGGGGTGAGACTGAAGCTTTCTTT.

The V and J genes are TRBV19 and TRBJ2-2, with 10 positions matching TRBD2. V shed 9 bases, J shed 5 bases, and the junction held 6 bases outside the gene matches. Germline V CDR1 and CDR2: LNHDA, SQIVND (reference sequence). The CDR3 length is 14 residues. CDR3 nucleotide sequence: TGTGCCAGCGAGCGGGAGGGCCGGACCGGGGAGCTGTTTTTT. Translating gives CASEREGRTGELFF.

The chain carries TRBV7-2 and TRBJ1-6, with D tentatively TRBD1 (6 bases). Deletions cut 4 bases from V and 4 bases from J, with 11 bases between. The V gene's germline CDR1 is SGHTA and CDR2 FQGNSA. This CDR3 is built from 15 residues. The CDR3 loop reads CASSSTGYYNSPLHF. DNA for the CDR3: TGTGCCAGCAGCTCGACAGGTTATTATAATTCACCCCTCCACTTT.

This clone showed up just once. The J gene is TRBJ2-4, the V gene TRBV4-1; TRBD2 is a possible D gene (7 bases). Trimming removed 1 base from V and 10 bases from J, with 17 bases in between. The CDR3 runs 15 residues. Per the germline V gene, CDR1 is MGHRA and CDR2 is YSYEKL. The CDR3 spells CASSQGAGAGFIQYF. As DNA, the CDR3 is TGCGCCAGCAGCCAAGGGGCGGGGGCCGGTTTTATTCAGTACTTC.

The chain links TRBV11-2 to TRBJ1-1, with TRBD1 matching 7 bases. Germline V CDR1 and CDR2: SGHAT, FQNNGV. The CDR3 is 17 amino acids. V gave up 0 bases and J gave up 4 bases; unmatched junction bases: 11. CDR3 residues: CASSLDYLQGVSTEAFF. The CDR3 nucleotides are TGTGCCAGCAGCTTAGATTATTTGCAGGGGGTGAGCACTGAAGCTTTCTTT.

The genes are TRBV3-1 (or the pseudogene TRBV3-2) and TRBJ2-5; 12 bases are shared with TRBD2. The CDR3 runs 16 residues. V gave up 0 bases and J gave up 5 bases; unmatched junction bases: 4. Germline V CDR1 and CDR2: LGHDT, YNNKEL (reference sequence). CDR3 nucleotides: TGTGCCAGCAGCCAAGAACTAGCGGGGGGAGGGGAGACCCAGTACTTC. As protein: CASSQELAGGGETQYF.

CDR3 region: CASSSGTGWGNTIYF. In DNA form, the CDR3 reads TGTGCCAGCAGCTCCGGGACAGGGTGGGGAAACACCATATATTTT. The chain couples TRBV7-9 to TRBJ1-3; 9 nucleotides align to TRBD1. The germline gives CDR1 SEHNR, CDR2 FQNEAQ (reference sequence). The CDR3 spans 15 residues. The V segment lost 4 bases and the J segment 4 bases; nucleotides outside the gene matches: 5.